These T cell receptor beta chains were read from a single sample in a study of cytotoxic CD8 clonotypes in ibrutinib-treated CLL. The method was immunoSEQ multiplex PCR; TCRdb's version includes in-frame clones alone and lacks a portion of them. The table shows about 160,000 clones, with 84% occurring only once. The sequences come from PBMCs, collected after 24 months of ibrutinib treatment. The receptors stem from a human donor with chronic lymphocytic leukemia. Each CDR3 is given with its conserved first and last residue. Fields, in order: D gene, J gene, clone size, V gene, CDR3 protein, CDR3 DNA. D genes are given only for firm matches. Clone size appears in some rows only: once, few, many, or a class for an expanded clone.

TRBD1	TRBJ1-4	-	TRBV2	CASRTGGLSNEKLFF	TGTGCCAGCAGGACAGGGGGCCTTTCTAATGAAAAACTGTTTTTT
-	TRBJ2-2	-	TRBV27	CASSGDRDIKYTGELFF	TGTGCCAGCAGTGGAGACCGGGACATAAAATACACCGGGGAGCTGTTTTTT
-	TRBJ2-7	-	TRBV5-6	CASSTTYEQYF	TGTGCCAGCAGCACCACCTACGAGCAGTACTTC
TRBD1	TRBJ2-5	-	TRBV5-1	CASSLGGQQETQYF	TGCGCCAGCAGCTTGGGGGGACAGCAAGAGACCCAGTACTTC
-	TRBJ2-2	-	TRBV11-3	CASSLNIGTGELFF	TGTGCCAGCAGCTTAAACATCGGAACCGGGGAGCTGTTTTTT
TRBD1	TRBJ2-5	-	TRBV29-1	CSGRQGAETQYF	TGCAGCGGTCGACAGGGTGCAGAGACCCAGTACTTC
-	TRBJ2-3	-	TRBV4-3	CASSRQIRTDTQYF	TGCGCCAGCAGCCGACAGATACGCACAGATACGCAGTATTTT
-	TRBJ1-3	-	TRBV4-1	CASSQDHYKISGNTIYF	TGCGCCAGCAGCCAAGATCATTATAAAATCTCTGGAAACACCATATATTTT
-	TRBJ1-2	-	TRBV7-2	CARGGLYGYTF	TGTGCTCGGGGAGGGCTCTATGGCTACACCTTC
-	TRBJ1-6	once	TRBV7-3	CASNQPSTDFDSPLHF	TGTGCCAGCAACCAACCCTCGACAGATTTCGATTCACCCCTCCACTTT
-	TRBJ2-7	-	TRBV7-3	CASSLIRASNEQYF	TGTGCCAGCAGCTTAATAAGGGCCTCCAACGAGCAGTACTTC
TRBD2	TRBJ2-3	-	TRBV5-5	CASSLGTSGGTDTQYF	TGTGCCAGCAGCTTGGGAACTAGCGGGGGTACAGATACGCAGTATTTT
TRBD1	TRBJ1-5	-	TRBV15	CATSRRTGVNQPQHF	TGTGCCACCAGCAGAAGGACAGGGGTCAATCAGCCCCAGCATTTT
TRBD1	TRBJ2-7	once	TRBV27	CASSLSQFQRGQSYSYEQYF	TGTGCCAGCAGTTTATCCCAGTTCCAGAGGGGACAGAGTTACTCCTACGAGCAGTACTTC
TRBD2	TRBJ2-5	-	TRBV7-8	CASSLARGVGETQYF	TGTGCCAGCAGCTTAGCGCGGGGGGTCGGAGAGACCCAGTACTTC
TRBD2	TRBJ2-7	-	TRBV5-6	CASSPIAGGGYEQYF	TGTGCCAGCAGCCCTATAGCGGGAGGCGGGTACGAGCAGTACTTC
TRBD1	TRBJ1-1	-	TRBV4-1	CASSPGQGAYTEAFF	TGCGCCAGCAGCCCCGGACAGGGGGCTTACACTGAAGCTTTCTTT
-	TRBJ2-5	-	TRBV29-1	CSVQGSSSFSQYF	TGCAGCGTTCAAGGCAGCTCATCTTTCAGCCAGTACTTC
-	TRBJ1-2	few	TRBV7-2	CASSTGKYGYTF	TGTGCCAGCAGCACAGGTAAATATGGCTACACCTTC
TRBD1	TRBJ2-1	-	TRBV9	CASMAGGSDNEQFF	TGTGCCAGCATGGCAGGGGGCTCTGACAATGAGCAGTTCTTC
-	TRBJ1-5	few	TRBV25-1	CASSPRTMAANQPQHF	TGTGCCAGCAGTCCACGGACAATGGCCGCCAATCAGCCCCAGCATTTT
TRBD1	TRBJ1-2	once	TRBV5-6	CASSGDRTNGYTF	TGTGCCAGCAGCGGGGACAGGACCAATGGCTACACCTTC
-	TRBJ1-1	-	TRBV19	CASSLGQLNTEAFF	TGTGCCAGTAGTCTCGGACAGCTGAACACTGAAGCTTTCTTT
TRBD1	TRBJ1-4	-	TRBV7-2	CASSLRGDRVEKLFF	TGTGCCAGCAGCTTAAGAGGGGACAGGGTTGAAAAACTGTTTTTT
-	TRBJ1-1	-	TRBV5-4	CASSWGGEGGTEAFF	TGTGCCAGCAGCTGGGGGGGAGAAGGCGGGACTGAAGCTTTCTTT
-	TRBJ1-1	-	TRBV27	CASSLRQPGTEAFF	TGTGCCAGCAGTTTACGGCAGCCGGGCACTGAAGCTTTCTTT
TRBD2	TRBJ2-7	-	TRBV19	CASSRASGSYEQYF	TGTGCCAGTAGCCGGGCTAGCGGGAGCTACGAGCAGTACTTC
TRBD1	TRBJ1-2	-	TRBV30	CAWSAGQGGFGYTF	TGTGCCTGGAGTGCGGGACAGGGGGGATTTGGCTACACCTTC
TRBD1	TRBJ1-1	-	TRBV11-3	CASSIGQGSAFF	TGTGCCAGCAGCATTGGACAGGGTTCGGCTTTCTTT
-	TRBJ2-3	-	TRBV28	CASSIRDTQYF	TGTGCCAGCAGTATCAGGGATACGCAGTATTTT
-	TRBJ2-2	-	TRBV19	CASTRQTMNTGELFF	TGTGCCAGTACGAGACAGACAATGAACACCGGGGAGCTGTTTTTT
-	TRBJ1-1	-	TRBV5-1	CASSLVGDTEAFF	TGCGCCAGCAGCTTGGTGGGGGACACTGAAGCTTTCTTT
-	TRBJ2-2	-	TRBV7-9	CASSPVEPGELFF	TGTGCCAGCAGCCCCGTCGAACCCGGGGAGCTGTTTTTT
-	TRBJ2-1	-	TRBV5-6	CASSSFWAKGEQFF	TGTGCCAGCAGTTCCTTTTGGGCTAAGGGTGAGCAGTTCTTC
TRBD1	TRBJ1-6	-	TRBV2	CASTLPAGPTGALHF	TGTGCCAGCACCCTGCCGGCAGGGCCGACAGGGGCCCTCCACTTT
-	TRBJ2-7	-	TRBV6-5	CASSPTRGAGEQYF	TGTGCCAGCAGCCCAACTCGCGGTGCAGGGGAGCAGTACTTC
TRBD2	TRBJ2-1	-	TRBV7-2	CASSLSSGRYNEQFF	TGTGCCAGCAGCTTATCTAGCGGGAGATACAATGAGCAGTTCTTC
-	TRBJ1-1	-	TRBV19	CASSWQQNTEAFF	TGTGCCAGTAGCTGGCAGCAGAACACTGAAGCTTTCTTT
TRBD2	TRBJ2-1	-	TRBV27	CASSLTSGYNEQFF	TGTGCCAGCAGTTTAACTAGCGGATACAATGAGCAGTTCTTC
-	TRBJ2-5	-	TRBV7-2	CASSLGGGAETQYF	TGTGCCAGCAGCTTAGGGGGGGGCGCAGAGACCCAGTACTTC
TRBD2	TRBJ2-7	-	TRBV27	CASSKSLGGGYEQYF	TGTGCCAGCTCTAAATCCCTCGGGGGGGGTTACGAGCAGTACTTC
TRBD1	TRBJ1-5	-	TRBV4-1	CASSQARGLSNQPQHF	TGCGCCAGCAGCCAAGCGAGGGGGCTTAGCAATCAGCCCCAGCATTTT
-	TRBJ1-1	-	TRBV6-5	CASSYWGIAFF	TGTGCCAGCAGTTACTGGGGTATAGCTTTCTTT
TRBD1	TRBJ1-2	-	TRBV4-1	CASSQRGRRPYGYTF	TGCGCCAGCAGCCAGAGGGGGCGAAGGCCCTATGGCTACACCTTC
-	TRBJ1-1	-	TRBV4-1	CASSQGAGTGNTEAFF	TGCGCCAGCAGCCAAGGCGCCGGGACCGGGAACACTGAAGCTTTCTTT
-	TRBJ1-1	-	TRBV6-4	CASSPWGGRTEAFF	TGTGCCAGCAGTCCATGGGGGGGCCGGACTGAAGCTTTCTTT
TRBD1	TRBJ1-2	-	TRBV5-6	CASTKYRGSYGYTF	TGTGCCAGCACCAAATACAGGGGTAGTTATGGCTACACCTTC
-	TRBJ1-5	-	TRBV19	CASLRASKMNQPQHF	TGTGCCAGTCTTCGGGCCTCTAAAATGAATCAGCCCCAGCATTTT
-	TRBJ2-5	-	TRBV29-1	CSVEHTPKETQYF	TGCAGCGTTGAGCACACCCCAAAAGAGACCCAGTACTTC
-	TRBJ2-7	-	TRBV6-6	CASRITGAYEQYF	TGTGCCAGCAGAATTACAGGAGCCTACGAGCAGTACTTC
-	TRBJ2-7	-	TRBV4-3	CASSQDRRAYEQYF	TGCGCCAGCAGCCAAGATAGACGGGCCTACGAGCAGTACTTC
TRBD2	TRBJ2-7	-	TRBV7-9	CASSLLTGGGRYEQYF	TGTGCCAGCAGCTTACTAACGGGAGGAGGAAGGTACGAGCAGTACTTC
-	TRBJ2-2	-	TRBV6-5	CASSYGGPSTGELFF	TGTGCCAGCAGTTACGGGGGCCCGAGCACCGGGGAGCTGTTTTTT
TRBD2	TRBJ2-3	-	TRBV5-1	CASNNGPGGTTDTQYF	TGCGCCAGCAACAACGGACCGGGAGGCACCACAGATACGCAGTATTTT
TRBD1	TRBJ2-1	-	TRBV2	CASSDRGEQFF	TGTGCCAGCAGCGACAGGGGAGAGCAGTTCTTC